The following is a TCR beta chain sequence with its context. Its matching antigen is unknown. Assay: immunoSEQ multiplex PCR; the TCRdb copy retains only in-frame clones and omits some. The sample lists 20,000 to 25,000 clones; around 74% were seen once. The data were taken from a study of PD-1 blockade in classical Hodgkin lymphoma. V lost 6 bases, J lost 0 bases, and 15 bases lay in between. The CDR3 runs 15 residues. Germline V gives CDR1 SGHRS, CDR2 YFSETQ. General observations from the study: As was reported, newly diagnosed patients showed lower baseline TCR diversity than healthy donors did.

Time point noted: cycle 4 day 1 (C4D1), after five to seven weeks of nivolumab. Brentuximab vedotin exposure varied among the patients, all of whom had relapsed after autologous stem cell transplantation. Magnetic depletion of unwanted cells isolated CD4+ T cells from thawed PBMCs. The receptor was isolated from a human donor with classical Hodgkin lymphoma. This chain connects TRBV5-1 to TRBJ1-2; maybe TRBD1 (5 bases). Sequencing was performed on CD4+ T cells from blood, taken before the fourth cycle of nivolumab. In nucleotides, the CDR3 is TGCGCCAGCAAGGCCTCCCTGACAGCTAACTATGGCTACACCTTC. It codes for CASKASLTANYGYTF.